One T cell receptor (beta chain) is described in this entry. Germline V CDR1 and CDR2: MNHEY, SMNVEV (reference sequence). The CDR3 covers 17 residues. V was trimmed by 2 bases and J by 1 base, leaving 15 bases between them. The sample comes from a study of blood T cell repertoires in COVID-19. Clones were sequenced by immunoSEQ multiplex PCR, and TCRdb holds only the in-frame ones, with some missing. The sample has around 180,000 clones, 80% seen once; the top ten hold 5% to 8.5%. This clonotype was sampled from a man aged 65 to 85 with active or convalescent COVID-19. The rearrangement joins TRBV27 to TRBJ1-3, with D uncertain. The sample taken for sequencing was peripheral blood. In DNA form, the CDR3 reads TGTGCCAGCAGTTTAAGGACTCCGGATCCGTCTGGAAACACCATATATTTT. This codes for CASSLRTPDPSGNTIYF.